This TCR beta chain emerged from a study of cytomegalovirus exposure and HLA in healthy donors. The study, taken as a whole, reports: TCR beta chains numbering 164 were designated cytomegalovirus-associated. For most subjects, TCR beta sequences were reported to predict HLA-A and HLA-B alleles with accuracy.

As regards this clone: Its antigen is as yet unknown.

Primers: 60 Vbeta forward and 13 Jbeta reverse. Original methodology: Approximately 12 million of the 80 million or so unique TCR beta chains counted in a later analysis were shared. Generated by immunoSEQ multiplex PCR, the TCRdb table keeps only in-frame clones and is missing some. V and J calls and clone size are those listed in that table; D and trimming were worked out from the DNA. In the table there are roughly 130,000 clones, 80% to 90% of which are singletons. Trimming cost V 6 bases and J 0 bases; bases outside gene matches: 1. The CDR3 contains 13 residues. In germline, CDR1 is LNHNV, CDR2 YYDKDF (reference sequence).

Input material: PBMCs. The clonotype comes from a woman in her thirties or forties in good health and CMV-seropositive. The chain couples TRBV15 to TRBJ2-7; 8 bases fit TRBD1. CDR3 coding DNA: TGTGCCACCAGGGACAGGGCCTCCTACGAGCAGTACTTC. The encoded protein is CATRDRASYEQYF.